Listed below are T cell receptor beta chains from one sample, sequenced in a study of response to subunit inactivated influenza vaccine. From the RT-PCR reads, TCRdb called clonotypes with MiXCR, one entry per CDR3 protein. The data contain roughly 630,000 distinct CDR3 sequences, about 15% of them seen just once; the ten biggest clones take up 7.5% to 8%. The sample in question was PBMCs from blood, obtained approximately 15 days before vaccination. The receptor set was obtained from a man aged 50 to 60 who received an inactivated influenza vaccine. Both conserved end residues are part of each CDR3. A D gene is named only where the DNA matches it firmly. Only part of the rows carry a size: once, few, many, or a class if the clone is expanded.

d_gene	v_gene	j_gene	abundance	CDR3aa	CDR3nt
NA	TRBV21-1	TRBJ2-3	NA	CASSLQAPLAGGGTDTQYF	TGTGCCAGCAGCCTTCAAGCCCCCCTAGCGGGGGGGGGCACAGATACGCAGTATTTT
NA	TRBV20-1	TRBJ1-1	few	CSTQYPRVNTEAFF	TGCAGTACGCAGTATCCCAGGGTGAACACTGAAGCTTTCTTT
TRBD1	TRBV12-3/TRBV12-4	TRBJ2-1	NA	CASSLAPGQGKHNEQFF	TGTGCCAGCAGTTTAGCCCCGGGACAGGGGAAGCACAATGAGCAGTTCTTC
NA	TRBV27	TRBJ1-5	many	CASSKGTDHNQPQHF	TGTGCCAGCAGTAAGGGTACAGACCACAATCAGCCCCAGCATTTT
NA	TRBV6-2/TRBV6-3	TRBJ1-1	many	CASSPSLTSLPTEAFF	TGTGCCAGCAGCCCCAGCCTGACAAGCCTTCCCACTGAAGCTTTCTTT
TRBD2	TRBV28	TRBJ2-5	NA	CASSLLTSGRETQYF	TGTGCCAGCAGTTTATTGACTAGCGGGAGGGAGACCCAGTACTTC
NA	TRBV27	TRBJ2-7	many	CASSLDSSSWDEQYF	TGTGCCAGCAGTTTGGACTCCAGCTCGTGGGACGAGCAGTACTTC
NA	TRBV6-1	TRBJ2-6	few	CASSTPGGANVLTF	TGTGCCAGCAGTACCCCGGGGGGGGCCAACGTCCTGACTTTC
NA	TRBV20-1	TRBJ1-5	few	CSARVGQKYQPQHF	TGCAGTGCTAGAGTAGGCCAGAAGTATCAGCCCCAGCATTTT
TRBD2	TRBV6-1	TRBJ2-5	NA	CASSAGTSGFGETQYF	TGTGCCAGCAGCGCCGGGACTAGCGGATTCGGAGAGACCCAGTACTTC
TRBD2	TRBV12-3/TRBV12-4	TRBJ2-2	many	CASRMSGGPLTGELFF	TGTGCCAGCAGAATGTCGGGAGGGCCCCTGACCGGGGAGCTGTTTTTT
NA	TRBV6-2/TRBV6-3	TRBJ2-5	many	CASTLDNFNGAQYF	TGTGCCAGCACCTTGGACAACTTCAATGGGGCCCAGTACTTC
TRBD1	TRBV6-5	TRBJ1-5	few	CASSYSGQGLNQPQHF	TGTGCCAGCAGTTACTCGGGACAGGGGCTTAATCAGCCCCAGCATTTT
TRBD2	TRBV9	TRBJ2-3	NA	CASSVGNSGGDTQYF	TGTGCCAGCAGCGTAGGTAATAGCGGGGGAGATACGCAGTATTTT
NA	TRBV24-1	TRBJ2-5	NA	CATSEEDSQGTQYF	TGTGCCACCAGTGAGGAGGACTCCCAAGGGACCCAGTACTTC
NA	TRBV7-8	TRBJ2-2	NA	CASSLGLVSLAGELFF	TGTGCCAGCAGCTTGGGTCTGGTGTCATTGGCCGGGGAGCTGTTTTTT
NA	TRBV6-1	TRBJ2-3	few	CASRRDLGVTDTQYF	TGTGCCAGCAGGAGGGACTTAGGCGTGACGGATACGCAGTATTTT
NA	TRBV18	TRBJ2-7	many	CASSPRRGYEQYF	TGTGCCAGCTCACCAAGGAGGGGTTACGAGCAGTACTTC
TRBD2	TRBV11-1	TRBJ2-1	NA	CASSPPGLASSSYNEQFF	TGTGCCAGCAGCCCACCGGGACTAGCCTCCAGCTCCTACAATGAGCAGTTCTTC
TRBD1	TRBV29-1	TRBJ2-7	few	CSVGGRGTGTREQYF	TGCAGCGTTGGGGGGCGGGGGACAGGGACTCGCGAGCAGTACTTC
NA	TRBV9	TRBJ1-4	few	CASSVAGTTTNEKLFF	TGTGCCAGCAGCGTAGCAGGGACTACGACTAATGAAAAACTGTTTTTT
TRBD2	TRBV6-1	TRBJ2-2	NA	CASSILGLAGDTGELFF	TGTGCCAGCAGCATCCTGGGACTAGCGGGAGACACCGGGGAGCTGTTTTTT
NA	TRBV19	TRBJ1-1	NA	CASSMGSAHEAFF	TGTGCCAGTAGTATGGGAAGTGCACATGAAGCTTTCTTT
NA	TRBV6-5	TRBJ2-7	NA	CASSLTPGLLKYEQYF	TGTGCCAGCAGTCTCACTCCGGGACTCCTAAAATACGAGCAGTACTTC
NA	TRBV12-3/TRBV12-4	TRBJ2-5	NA	CASQKGTGQYF	TGTGCCAGCCAAAAGGGGACGGGTCAGTACTTC
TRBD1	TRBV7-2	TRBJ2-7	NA	CASRWGTGGTYEQYF	TGTGCCAGCAGGTGGGGGACAGGGGGCACGTACGAGCAGTACTTC
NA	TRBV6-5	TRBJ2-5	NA	CASSYSRGNQETQYF	TGTGCCAGCAGTTACTCACGGGGAAATCAAGAGACCCAGTACTTC
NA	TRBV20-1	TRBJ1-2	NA	CSARDLGSGYTF	TGCAGTGCTAGAGATCTGGGCAGTGGCTACACCTTC
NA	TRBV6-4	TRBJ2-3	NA	CASSAFQGRADTQYF	TGTGCCAGCAGTGCCTTCCAGGGGCGCGCAGATACGCAGTATTTT
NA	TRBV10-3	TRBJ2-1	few	CATLDFSEEEQFF	TGTGCCACCCTGGACTTTTCTGAGGAGGAGCAGTTCTTC
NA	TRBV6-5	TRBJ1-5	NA	CASSFLRGQPQHF	TGTGCCAGCAGTTTTCTGCGGGGTCAGCCCCAGCATTTT
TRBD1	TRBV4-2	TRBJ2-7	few	CASSQVWDRGREQYF	TGTGCCAGCAGCCAAGTTTGGGACAGGGGGCGCGAGCAGTACTTC
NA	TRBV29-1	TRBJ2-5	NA	CSVDGVQGRVEETQYF	TGCAGCGTTGATGGGGTACAGGGGAGGGTGGAAGAGACCCAGTACTTC
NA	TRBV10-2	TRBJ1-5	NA	CAGSESTVQPQHF	TGCGCCGGCAGTGAGTCTACGGTGCAGCCCCAGCATTTT
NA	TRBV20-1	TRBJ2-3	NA	CSARGRSTDTQYF	TGCAGTGCTAGAGGCAGAAGCACAGATACGCAGTATTTT
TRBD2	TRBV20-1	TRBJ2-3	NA	CSAYRVSGAPDTQYF	TGCAGTGCTTACCGCGTTAGCGGGGCGCCAGATACGCAGTATTTT
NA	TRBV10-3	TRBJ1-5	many	CAISDQSQGRRQPQHF	TGTGCCATCAGTGATCAGAGCCAGGGGAGGAGGCAGCCCCAGCATTTT
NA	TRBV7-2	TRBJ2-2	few	CASSSGAPGELFF	TGTGCCAGCAGCTCCGGGGCGCCCGGGGAGCTGTTTTTT
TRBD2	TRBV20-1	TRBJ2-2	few	CSASGGGRLAVPNTGELFF	TGCAGTGCTAGTGGCGGGGGCCGACTAGCGGTCCCGAACACCGGGGAGCTGTTTTTT
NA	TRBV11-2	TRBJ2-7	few	CASSLDLIVRSSYEQYF	TGTGCCAGCAGCTTAGATCTTATCGTGAGGAGCTCCTACGAGCAGTACTTC
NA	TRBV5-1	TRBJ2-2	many	CASSPRDTGELFF	TGTGCCAGCAGCCCGAGGGACACCGGGGAGCTGTTTTTT
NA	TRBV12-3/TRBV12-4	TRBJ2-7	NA	CASSLVPRERGEQYF	TGTGCCAGCAGTTTAGTCCCCAGGGAAAGAGGCGAGCAGTACTTC
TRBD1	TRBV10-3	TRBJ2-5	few	CAISESGQLQETQYF	TGTGCCATCAGTGAGTCGGGACAGCTCCAAGAGACCCAGTACTTC
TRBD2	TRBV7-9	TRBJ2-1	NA	CASSSSTSGRGNEQFF	TGTGCCAGCAGCTCCTCGACTAGCGGGAGGGGCAATGAGCAGTTCTTC
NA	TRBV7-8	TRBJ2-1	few	CASSSGWGGEQFF	TGTGCCAGCAGCTCCGGATGGGGAGGTGAGCAGTTCTTC
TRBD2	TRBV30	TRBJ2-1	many	CASKGLAVGDEQFF	TGTGCCTCGAAGGGACTAGCGGTCGGTGATGAGCAGTTCTTC
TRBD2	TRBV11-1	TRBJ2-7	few	CASSLGILAGENSYEQYF	TGTGCCAGCAGCTTAGGTATACTAGCGGGGGAAAACTCCTACGAGCAGTACTTC
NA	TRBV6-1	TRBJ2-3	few	CASRWAGSTDTQYF	TGTGCCAGCCGGTGGGCGGGGAGCACAGATACGCAGTATTTT
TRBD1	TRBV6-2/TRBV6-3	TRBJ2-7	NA	CASSYPGQGNYEQYF	TGTGCCAGCAGTTACCCGGGACAGGGAAACTACGAGCAGTACTTC
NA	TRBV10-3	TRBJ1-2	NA	CAISLGELGYFWTDGYTF	TGTGCCATCAGTTTAGGGGAATTAGGGTATTTTTGGACAGATGGCTACACCTTC
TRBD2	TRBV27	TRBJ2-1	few	CASSLLLAGINEQFF	TGTGCCAGCAGTTTATTACTAGCGGGAATCAATGAGCAGTTCTTC